This is a list of T cell receptor beta chains from one sample in a study of OX40 agonist ivuxolimab in advanced cancers. Libraries were prepared by immunoSEQ multiplex PCR; TCRdb keeps only in-frame clonotypes and omits some of them. Here the sample spans 70,000 or so clones, approximately 93% being singletons. Here the sequenced sample was CD4+ or CD8+ T cells sorted from blood, taken in a trial of the OX40 agonist ivuxolimab. The source is an adult with an advanced solid tumor such as melanoma, head and neck, liver or kidney cancer. Each CDR3 is given with its conserved first and last residue. The D gene is left open where the match is weak. Clone sizes are given selectively: once, few, many, or a class where the clone is expanded.

d_call	clone_size	v_call	j_call	cdr3_nt	cdr3_aa
.	.	TRBV29-1	TRBJ2-5	TGCAGCGTTTCTTGGTCCGGGCCGCCCAGAGAGACCCAGTACTTC	CSVSWSGPPRETQYF
.	.	TRBV7-3	TRBJ2-7	TGTGCCAGCAGCTTAGGGACGGCAGACTCCTACGAGCAGTACTTC	CASSLGTADSYEQYF
.	.	TRBV7-6	TRBJ2-7	TGTGCCAGCAGCTTCGGCGGTGGGGCACTTACCTACGAGCAGTACTTC	CASSFGGGALTYEQYF
.	.	TRBV7-9	TRBJ2-7	TGTGCCAGCAGCTCCACCGGGAGAAGCATCTACGAGCAGTACTTC	CASSSTGRSIYEQYF
.	.	TRBV6-6	TRBJ2-5	TGTGCCAGCAGATCCGGAGAGACCCAGTACTTC	CASRSGETQYF
TRBD2	.	TRBV5-1	TRBJ2-1	TGCGCCAGCAGCTTTCTAGCGGGAGGAAACAATGAGCAGTTCTTC	CASSFLAGGNNEQFF
.	.	TRBV5-1	TRBJ2-7	TGCGCCAGCAGCAGGGACTGGAGCTACGAGCAGTACTTC	CASSRDWSYEQYF
.	.	TRBV6-1	TRBJ2-7	TGTGCCAGCAGTCCCGGGACGATTGGCTACGAGCAGTACTTC	CASSPGTIGYEQYF
.	.	TRBV27	TRBJ1-2	TGTGCCAGCAGTTCGCGGGGTCGGGACAACTACTATGGCTACACCTTC	CASSSRGRDNYYGYTF
.	.	TRBV6-5	TRBJ2-7	TGTGCCAGCAGAGGCAGGGTCAACGAGCAGTACTTC	CASRGRVNEQYF
TRBD1	few	TRBV19	TRBJ2-2	TGTGCCAGTACCCTGGGGACAGCCGCGAACACCGGGGAGCTGTTTTTT	CASTLGTAANTGELFF
.	.	TRBV19	TRBJ1-4	TGTGCCAGTAGTATCCTACGGGGGATTAATGAAAAACTGTTTTTT	CASSILRGINEKLFF
TRBD1	.	TRBV5-1	TRBJ1-2	TGCGCCAGCAGTCCCTCCCAGGGGGCTATTGGCTACACCTTC	CASSPSQGAIGYTF
.	.	TRBV6-6	TRBJ2-3	TGTGCCAGCAGTTATTCAGATACGCAGTATTTT	CASSYSDTQYF
TRBD1	.	TRBV9	TRBJ2-5	TGTGCCAGCAGCGCCGACAGGGTTACGACCCAGTACTTC	CASSADRVTTQYF
.	.	TRBV7-3	TRBJ2-7	TGTGCCAGCAGTCCAACAGGGTCCTACGAGCAGTACTTC	CASSPTGSYEQYF
.	.	TRBV27	TRBJ1-1	TGTGCCAGCAGTTTATATGTGGGGGCCTCACGCTCCGGAGCTTTCTTT	CASSLYVGASRSGAFF
.	.	TRBV28	TRBJ1-5	TGTGCCAGCAGCACGCTCGTGGTATCGTACAATCAGCCCCAGCATTTT	CASSTLVVSYNQPQHF
.	.	TRBV9	TRBJ1-3	TGTGCCAGCAGCGTATTGGGACAAGGAAACACCATATATTTT	CASSVLGQGNTIYF
TRBD2	.	TRBV4-1	TRBJ2-2	TGCGCCAGCAGCCAAGGGACTAGCGGGATGCTCCTTGTTGCCGGGGAGCTGTTTTTT	CASSQGTSGMLLVAGELFF
.	.	TRBV6-1	TRBJ2-7	TGTGCCAGCAGTGGGGTCCATCCCCAGAGCGAGCAGTACTTC	CASSGVHPQSEQYF
.	once	TRBV4-1	TRBJ2-1	TGCGCCAGCAGCCTACGTGAGGTTGGCGCATACAATGAGCAGTTCTTC	CASSLREVGAYNEQFF